This entry lists 32 T cell receptor beta chains sequenced from one sample in a study of shared clonotypes between healthy human individuals (dated by TCRdb to the early 2020s). For the CD8 naive samples, CD45RO-negative cells were positively selected for CCR7, yielding a CD45RA+CCR7+ population from which TemRA cells were excluded. The library relied on the immunoSEQ multiplex PCR assay. Imported from immuneACCESS, the table was reduced by TCRdb to in-frame sequences with V and J called. These copies leave out some clones; in studies compared against another copy, an unresolved V gene accounts for under half, and the cause of the remainder is not known. Counted in this sample were millions of clones; about 93% of them appeared once. The ten top clones hold under 2% of the sample. Sequencing was done on a sample of naive CD8+ T cells from PBMCs. Read against the paper, the sample's cell subset or site label means: CD45RA+CCR7+. The source is a man between 18 and 35 years old in good health. Some clones in this sample may be carry-over from other donors' samples.

To note about this clone: Additional DNA sequences in this sample encode the identical CDR3. The chain employs TRBV9 and TRBJ1-1; the D is unclear. Germline V CDR1 and CDR2: SGDLS, YYNGEE. V was cut by 0 bases and J by 1 base, with 4 bases left in between. The CDR3 is 13 amino acids. Here the CDR3 reads CASSVAPNTEAFF. CDR3 in DNA: TGTGCCAGCAGCGTAGCCCCGAACACTGAAGCTTTCTTT.

Notes on this clone: The identical CDR3 is also encoded by other nucleotide sequences in the sample. The chain joins TRBV27 to TRBJ2-1, with D possibly matching TRBD1 (6 bases). V lost 6 bases and J lost 2, with 14 bases in between. CDR3 size: 15 residues. The germline V gene has CDR1 MNHEY and CDR2 SMNVEV (reference sequence). CDR3 nucleotides: TGTGCCAGCAGCAGTGGACAGCTACCCTACAATGAGCAGTTCTTC. This translates into CASSSGQLPYNEQFF.

Comment on this clone: This sample also contains other DNA sequences that code for the same CDR3. The J gene is TRBJ2-2, the V gene TRBV7-9, with D unresolved. Germline V CDR1 and CDR2: SEHNR, FQNEAQ (reference sequence). This CDR3 comprises 11 residues. Trimming pared 2 bases from V and 8 bases from J, leaving 3 bases between. CDR3 amino acids: CASSLSGELFF. CDR3 sequence (DNA): TGTGCCAGCAGCTTATCAGGGGAGCTGTTTTTT.

This clone was seen once. J is TRBJ2-1 and V is TRBV7-2; D is ambiguous. The CDR3 is 14 amino acids. V gave up 5 bases and J gave up 9 bases, with 17 bases separating them. In germline, CDR1 is SGHTA, CDR2 FQGNSA. The DNA for the CDR3 is TGTGCCAGCAGCCCCAATGGTTGGGCAATTGAGCAGTTCTTC. Its translation: CASSPNGWAIEQFF.

The chain couples TRBV9 to TRBJ2-2; the match to TRBD1 covers 9 bases. The trim removed 0 bases at V and 4 bases at J, leaving 4 bases unmatched. CDR3 length: 16 residues. CDR1 and CDR2 (germline): SGDLS, YYNGEE. The CDR3 nucleotides read TGTGCCAGCAGCGTAGGGAACAGGGGGCTCACCGGGGAGCTGTTTTTT. This gives the protein CASSVGNRGLTGELFF.

V and J are TRBV9 and TRBJ1-4, with no clear D. CDR1 is SGDLS, CDR2 YYNGEE, per germline. Trimming pared 4 bases from V and 3 bases from J, leaving 16 bases between. This CDR3 is built from 16 residues. In nucleotides, the CDR3 is TGTGCCAGCAGCCCCTCCACGGCTCTGGCTAATGAAAAACTGTTTTTT. Its protein is CASSPSTALANEKLFF.

The chain is built from TRBV5-6 and TRBJ1-2; 7 bases are a match to TRBD1. V shed 4 bases and J 4 bases; nucleotides not matched to a gene: 19. CDR1 is SGHDT and CDR2 is YYEEEE in the germline V gene. The CDR3 sequence is 18 residues long. Here the CDR3 reads CASSPATGTVDAVYGYTF. CDR3 nucleotide sequence: TGTGCCAGCAGCCCAGCAACCGGGACAGTTGACGCGGTCTATGGCTACACCTTC.

With regard to this clone: Different DNA sequences within this sample yield the same CDR3. The chain has TRBV27 and TRBJ2-3; D is uncertain. The CDR3 runs to 13 residues. Trimming shortened V by 2 bases and J by 0 bases, and 3 bases separated the two germline ends. Germline values: CDR1 MNHEY, CDR2 SMNVEV (reference sequence). The CDR3 reads CASSLLSTDTQYF. In DNA form, the CDR3 reads TGTGCCAGCAGTTTACTGAGCACAGATACGCAGTATTTT.

The chain is built from TRBV27 and TRBJ2-2, with 8 bases lining up with TRBD2. The V gene's germline CDR1 is MNHEY and CDR2 SMNVEV (reference sequence). The J segment lost 3 bases and the V segment lost 2 bases, leaving 17 bases of the junction unmatched. The CDR3 spans 20 residues. CDR3 nucleotides: TGTGCCAGCAGTTTAGACGGGAGGGCCAAAGTTTTTCGTGACACCGGGGAGCTGTTTTTT. This codes for CASSLDGRAKVFRDTGELFF.

The chain carries TRBV28 and TRBJ2-6, with D perhaps TRBD1 (6 bases). Germline V gene sequence: CDR1 MDHEN, CDR2 SYDVKM. The germline V and J ends were trimmed by 9 bases and 1 base, with 22 bases remaining between them. CDR3 length: 18 amino acids. For the CDR3, the DNA is TGTGCCAGTTGGGGGCCAGCCCCTGAGACTTCTGGGGCCAACGTCCTGACTTTC. Translated, it gives CASWGPAPETSGANVLTF.

The V gene is TRBV28, the J gene TRBJ2-3; 12 bases align to TRBD2. This CDR3 contains 16 residues. V shed 4 bases, J shed 6 bases, and the junction held 8 bases outside the gene matches. Germline values: CDR1 MDHEN, CDR2 SYDVKM. The CDR3 DNA follows: TGTGCCAGCAGTTCACGACTAGCGGGAGTCGTCGATACGCAGTATTTT. This encodes CASSSRLAGVVDTQYF.

V and J are TRBV4-1 and TRBJ2-3; 9 bases agree with TRBD1. The V and J ends lost 5 bases and 3 bases, in that order; junction bases with no gene match: 9. The CDR3 spans 16 residues. Germline-derived CDR1 and CDR2 are MGHRA and YSYEKL. In nucleotides, the CDR3 is TGCGCCAGCAGCAAGCAAGGGGACAGGGCGACAGATACGCAGTATTTT. Its protein product is CASSKQGDRATDTQYF.

The table lists this clone with a count of one. This rearrangement joins TRBV15 to TRBJ2-1, with 7 bases that match TRBD2. V lost 0 bases, J lost 12 bases, and 14 bases stayed unmatched. CDR3 length: 16 residues. Germline CDR1 and CDR2: LNHNV and YYDKDF (reference sequence). The CDR3 spells CATSRDLWEGKEGQFF. The CDR3 region has the DNA TGTGCCACCAGCAGAGATCTATGGGAGGGTAAGGAAGGGCAGTTCTTC.

The chain combines TRBV30 with TRBJ2-7; D not certain. Germline loops: CDR1 GTSNPN, CDR2 SVGIG (reference sequence). CDR3 length: 11 amino acids. V lost 3 bases and J 6 bases, leaving 9 bases between the germline ends. DNA of the CDR3: TGTGCCTGGAGCGAGTTGGGCGAGCAGTACTTC. Residues: CAWSELGEQYF.

This chain uses TRBV7-9 with TRBJ2-1, with D perhaps TRBD1 or TRBD2 (7 bases each). This CDR3 is 16 amino acids long. V was trimmed by 5 bases and J by 5 bases, leaving 19 bases between them. The germline V gene encodes CDR1 SEHNR and CDR2 FQNEAQ (reference sequence). The CDR3 sequence: CASSPGGTDPNNEQFF. The CDR3 nucleotides read TGTGCCAGCAGCCCCGGGGGGACAGACCCTAACAATGAGCAGTTCTTC.

The gene calls are TRBV29-1 and TRBJ2-3; D gene unclear. This CDR3 comprises 15 residues. Germline assignment: CDR1 SQVTM and CDR2 ANQGSEA. V was clipped by 8 bases and J by 8 bases, with 26 bases between them. The CDR3 DNA sequence: TGCAGCACTGGATTGACGTCCCTTCGTTTTGGTACGCAGTATTTT. Residues: CSTGLTSLRFGTQYF.

The V and J genes are TRBV5-6 and TRBJ2-7, with 9 positions matching TRBD1. Germline CDR1 and CDR2: SGHDT and YYEEEE. With 4 bases clipped from V and 3 bases from J, the junction kept 14 bases outside the gene matches. This CDR3 contains 17 residues. The CDR3 region is CASSPRVGTGSSYEQYF. In DNA form, the CDR3 reads TGTGCCAGCAGCCCTAGGGTGGGGACAGGGTCTAGCTACGAGCAGTACTTC.

This clone was counted a few times. This chain uses TRBV5-4 with TRBJ1-1; perhaps TRBD1 as D (5 bases). Trimming left V 4 bases short and J 10 bases short, with 14 bases between. From germline, CDR1 is SGHNT and CDR2 YYREEE (reference sequence). The CDR3 sequence is 12 residues long. This chain's CDR3 is CASSVEYGGAFF. In DNA form, the CDR3 reads TGTGCCAGCAGCGTGGAGTACGGGGGAGCTTTCTTT.

This rearrangement joins TRBV5-1 to TRBJ2-7, with 10 bases fitting TRBD2. Per the germline V gene, CDR1 is SGHRS and CDR2 is YFSETQ. The CDR3 totals 14 residues. Unmatched junction bases numbered 3, after V lost 3 bases and J lost 3 bases. The CDR3 protein is CASSSWTSGYEQYF. CDR3 in DNA: TGCGCCAGCAGCTCCTGGACTAGCGGCTACGAGCAGTACTTC.

The chain joins TRBV6-1 to TRBJ2-7; D possibly corresponds to TRBD1 (5 bases). This CDR3 comprises 15 residues. The ends were cut back, 2 bases at V and 6 bases at J, with 17 bases in the middle. Germline loops: CDR1 MNHNS, CDR2 SASEGT. CDR3 sequence: CASSERGRDLSEQYF. CDR3 coding DNA: TGTGCCAGCAGTGAAAGAGGCAGGGATCTTAGCGAGCAGTACTTC.

J is TRBJ1-1 and V is TRBV13; D uncertain. V was clipped by 4 bases and J by 1 base, with 13 bases between them. Germline V gene data show CDR1 as PRHDT and CDR2 as FYEKMQ (reference sequence). This CDR3 has 15 amino acids. CDR3 sequence: CASSSSRHRNTEAFF. DNA of the CDR3: TGTGCCAGCAGCTCTTCACGGCATAGGAACACTGAAGCTTTCTTT.

The chain combines TRBV19 with TRBJ1-2; possible D gene TRBD1, 6 bases. The V and J ends lost 7 bases and 7 bases respectively, with 16 bases between them. This CDR3 spans 13 amino acids. Germline loops: CDR1 LNHDA, CDR2 SQIVND (reference sequence). CDR3 sequence (DNA): TGTGCCAGTAACAGGGATTCGTACGGTGGCTACACCTTC. Translation gives CASNRDSYGGYTF.

J is TRBJ2-4 and V is TRBV7-9; 7 bases align to TRBD1. This CDR3 is built from 13 residues. V dropped 5 bases and J dropped 8; count of bases not matched to a gene: 6. Germline values: CDR1 SEHNR, CDR2 FQNEAQ (reference sequence). CDR3 bases: TGTGCCAGCAGCCCCGGGACAGAAGACATTCAGTACTTC. It codes for CASSPGTEDIQYF.

As concerns this clone: Other DNA sequences in this specimen translate into the identical CDR3. The genes are TRBV5-1 and TRBJ2-7, with a weak D call TRBD2 (6 bases). Trimming took off 7 bases at V and 1 base at J, with 6 bases between the two ends. The CDR3 has 11 residues. The germline V gene encodes CDR1 SGHRS and CDR2 YFSETQ. The DNA for the CDR3 is TGCGCCAGCCGGGAGTCCTACGAGCAGTACTTC. Translation: CASRESYEQYF. Full variable domain (missing parts from reference TRBV5-1 and TRBJ2-7): KAGVTQTPRYLIKTRGQQVTLSCSPISGHRSVSWYQQTPGQGLQFLFEYFSETQRNKGNFPGRFSGRQFSNSRSEMNVSTLELGDSALYLCASRESYEQYFGPGTRLTVT.

The chain has TRBV12-2 and TRBJ2-3; the table's D call, TRBD2, has no DNA check behind it. TRBV12-2 is shown as a pseudogene. The CDR3 runs 17 residues. The CDR3 nucleotides read TGTGCAAGTCGCTTAGAAATGATGGCTAGCGACACAGATACGCAGTATTTT. It codes for CASRLEMMASDTDTQYF.

V and J are TRBV9 and TRBJ2-1; D uncertain. The V end was cut by 3 bases, the J end by 2 bases, with 21 bases between. The germline V gene has CDR1 SGDLS and CDR2 YYNGEE. The CDR3 contains 18 residues. CDR3 protein: CASSADPRYEPAYNEQFF. CDR3 DNA: TGTGCCAGCAGCGCCGACCCTCGGTACGAACCGGCCTACAATGAGCAGTTCTTC. Drawing the rest from reference TRBV9 and TRBJ2-1, the complete variable domain is DSGVTQTPKHLITATGQRVTLRCSPRSGDLSVYWYQQSLDQGLQFLIQYYNGEERAKGNILERFSAQQFPDLHSELNLSSLELGDSALYFCASSADPRYEPAYNEQFFGPGTRLTVL.

The chain couples TRBV11-2 to TRBJ2-5; maybe TRBD1 (6 bases). This CDR3 is built from 16 residues. Trimming removed 2 bases from V and 2 bases from J, with 15 bases in between. Per germline, CDR1 SGHAT and CDR2 FQNNGV. CDR3 loop: CASSLSRGTLQETQYF. In nucleotides, the CDR3 is TGTGCCAGCAGCTTAAGCCGAGGGACACTGCAAGAGACCCAGTACTTC.

The rearrangement joins TRBV19 to TRBJ2-7, with TRBD1 identical over 9 bases. CDR1 is LNHDA and CDR2 is SQIVND in the germline V gene (reference sequence). V shed 5 bases and J 3 bases; nucleotides not matched to a gene: 2. CDR3 size: 13 residues. Written as DNA, the CDR3 is TGTGCCAGTAGTCAGGGACAGGGCTACGAGCAGTACTTC. Its protein product is CASSQGQGYEQYF.

The chain employs TRBV30 and TRBJ2-2; no definite D call. CDR1 and CDR2 (germline): GTSNPN, SVGIG (reference sequence). V gave up 2 bases and J gave up 4 bases, with 8 bases separating them. This CDR3 has 13 amino acids. DNA of the CDR3: TGTGCCTGGAGTTGGTCTTCCACCGGGGAGCTGTTTTTT. The encoded protein is CAWSWSSTGELFF. Drawing the rest from reference TRBV30 and TRBJ2-2, the complete variable domain is SQTIHQWPATLVQPVGSPLSLECTVEGTSNPNLYWYRQAAGRGLQLLFYSVGIGQISSEVPQNLSASRPQDRQFILSSKKLLLSDSGFYLCAWSWSSTGELFFGEGSRLTVL.

This rearrangement joins TRBV29-1 to TRBJ1-2; no reliable D call. The V gene lost 7 bases and the J gene lost 6 bases, with 24 bases spanning the gap. The CDR3 loop spans 15 amino acids. Germline values: CDR1 SQVTM, CDR2 ANQGSEA. CDR3 region: CSAAPQFSGIDGYTF. CDR3 DNA sequence: TGCAGCGCCGCCCCACAGTTTTCGGGAATCGATGGCTACACCTTC.

The V and J genes are TRBV4-3 and TRBJ2-7, with 8 bases that match TRBD1. The junction had 7 bases not matched to a gene; V was cut back by 4 bases and J by 5 bases. Germline CDR1 and CDR2: LGHNA and YSLEER. There are 14 residues in the CDR3. CDR3 sequence (DNA): TGCGCCAGCAGCCCAGACAGGGGTCGGGACGAGCAGTACTTC. It translates to CASSPDRGRDEQYF.

This sequence joins TRBV27 and TRBJ2-1; 7 bases align to TRBD2. Germline CDR1 is MNHEY and CDR2 is SMNVEV (reference sequence). J lost 8 bases, V lost 2 bases, and 6 bases had no gene match. This CDR3 is built from 14 residues. The CDR3 loop reads CASSLGGRGYEQFF. CDR3 bases: TGTGCCAGCAGTTTAGGCGGGAGAGGGTATGAGCAGTTCTTC.